Described below is a single TCR beta chain sequence and its context. Its specificity is not known. The method was immunoSEQ multiplex PCR; TCRdb's version includes in-frame clones alone and lacks a portion of them. The table lists around 140,000 clones, 90% of them singletons. The sampling schedule covered blood at baseline, cycle 4 day 1, and cycle 7 day 1. The data originate from a study of OX40 agonist ivuxolimab in advanced cancers. Study-wide context: Prior anti-PD-1, anti-PD-L1 or anti-CTLA-4 therapy was allowed; around 43% had some.

Study-level points and caveats: Circulating CD4+ and CD8+ T cells showed clonal expansion by week 6 at 0.1 to 3.0 mg/kg. It was also the case that some nonresponders had low normalized T-cell clonal expansion.

This receptor was identified in an adult with an advanced solid tumor such as melanoma, head and neck, liver or kidney cancer. The input for sequencing was CD4+ or CD8+ T cells sorted from blood, taken in a trial of the OX40 agonist ivuxolimab.

CDR3 in amino acids: CATSLLKTGGTEAFF. The CDR3 DNA reads TGTGCCACCAGCCTACTTAAGACCGGGGGCACTGAAGCTTTCTTT. This chain uses TRBV15 with TRBJ1-1; a weak D match, TRBD1 (5 bases). From germline, CDR1 is LNHNV and CDR2 YYDKDF (reference sequence). Trimming removed 5 bases from V and 4 bases from J, with 17 bases in between. The CDR3 extends over 15 amino acids.